The 16 T cell receptor beta chains below come from one sample, sequenced in a study of vaccination and CD4 T cells after COVID-19. The antigens these receptors bind are not known. Regarding treatment: approximately nine-day PBMC culture with coronavirus spike peptide pools or control peptides (ViraFEST assay). Oncomine TCR Beta short-read sequencing was applied to DNA from cultured CD4+ T cells. One entry per CDR3 protein results from TCRdb running MiXCR on the PCR reads. The top ten hold 12% of the sample, which has about 15,000 distinct CDR3 sequences, about a fifth seen once. The sequencing here drew on CD4+ T cells from blood, cultured in vitro, taken before SARS-CoV-2 vaccination. Every receptor here comes from a human donor who received a COVID-19 vaccine.

The chain is built from TRBV20-1 and TRBJ2-3; 12 bases line up with TRBD2. Germline assignment: CDR1 DFQATT and CDR2 SNEGSKA (reference sequence). V dropped 2 bases and J dropped 2; count of bases not matched to a gene: 5. The CDR3 sequence is 16 residues long. Here the CDR3 reads CSARIASGGATDTQYF. DNA for the CDR3: TGCAGTGCTAGAATAGCTAGCGGGGGGGCCACAGATACGCAGTATTTT.

CDR3 amino acids: CASSSSQGSTIYF. CDR3 bases: TGTGCCAGCAGTTCATCACAGGGGAGCACCATATATTTT. V is TRBV2 and J is TRBJ1-3; 7 bases align to TRBD1. J was trimmed by 9 bases and V by 5 bases; bases with no gene match: 7. Germline assignment: CDR1 SNHLY and CDR2 FYNNEI. This CDR3 is 13 amino acids long.

This clonotype was counted a few times. The J gene is TRBJ1-3, the V gene TRBV6-1; 7 bases are a match to TRBD1. Trimming removed 5 bases from V and 2 bases from J; junction bases left unmatched: 9. Germline V CDR1 and CDR2: MNHNS, SASEGT. This CDR3 region has 16 residues. CDR3 bases: TGTGCCAGCAGTCCGTACCGACAGGGAACTGGAAACACCATATATTTT. It translates to CASSPYRQGTGNTIYF.

This sequence joins TRBV7-2 and TRBJ1-2, with D hard to call. The germline V and J ends were trimmed by 2 bases and 4 bases, with 11 bases remaining between them. Germline lookup yields CDR1 SGHTA and CDR2 FQGNSA. The CDR3 is 14 amino acids. The CDR3 here is CASSLNQEVYGYTF. The DNA for the CDR3 is TGTGCCAGCAGCTTAAACCAGGAGGTCTATGGCTACACCTTC.

There are a few counts of this clonotype. The chain recombines TRBV7-2 with TRBJ2-7; D gene unclear. V lost 1 base and J 4 bases, leaving 8 bases between the germline ends. This CDR3 spans 13 amino acids. In germline, CDR1 is SGHTA, CDR2 FQGNSA. CDR3 loop: CASSLGVGYEQYF. The DNA of the CDR3 is TGTGCCAGCAGCTTAGGGGTGGGGTACGAGCAGTACTTC.

By proportion, this clonotype is medium-sized. This chain links TRBV20-1 with TRBJ1-5, with 8 bases that match TRBD1. The CDR3 loop spans 16 amino acids. Germline V gene data show CDR1 as DFQATT and CDR2 as SNEGSKA (reference sequence). The V segment lost 3 bases and the J segment 4 bases; nucleotides outside the gene matches: 11. CDR3 amino acids: CSASVRQGARNQPQHF. CDR3 DNA: TGCAGTGCTAGTGTGCGTCAGGGGGCAAGAAATCAGCCCCAGCATTTT.

This chain connects TRBV2 to TRBJ1-1; tentative D call: TRBD1 (6 bases). Trimming left V 7 bases short and J 1 base short, with 10 bases between. Germline loops: CDR1 SNHLY, CDR2 FYNNEI. The CDR3 runs to 13 residues. CDR3 sequence: CASNKGGNTEAFF. The CDR3 coding sequence is TGTGCCAGCAACAAAGGGGGGAACACTGAAGCTTTCTTT.

The chain joins TRBV20-1 to TRBJ2-5; TRBD1 might be the D (6 bases). The CDR3 is 12 amino acids. Trimming stripped 3 bases from V and 5 bases from J, with 10 bases between. Germline-derived CDR1 and CDR2 are DFQATT and SNEGSKA (reference sequence). DNA of the CDR3: TGCAGTGCTAGCAGGGGCGGGGAGACCCAGTACTTC. Translating it yields CSASRGGETQYF.

This clonotype was observed a few times. The chain is built from TRBV10-3 and TRBJ1-1; tentative D call: TRBD1 (6 bases). The CDR3 covers 16 residues. Per germline, CDR1 ENHRY and CDR2 SYGVKD. V dropped 0 bases and J dropped 1 base, with 12 bases sitting between them. The CDR3 is CAISESTSGANTEAFF. In nucleotides, the CDR3 is TGTGCCATCAGTGAGTCGACTTCAGGGGCGAACACTGAAGCTTTCTTT.

This clonotype came up a few times. This chain uses TRBV12-3 or TRBV12-4 with TRBJ2-3; 10 nucleotides line up with TRBD2. The CDR3 contains 17 residues. Trimming cost V 3 bases and J 2 bases; bases outside gene matches: 8. Written as DNA, the CDR3 is TGTGCCAGCAGTTTTGATGGACTAGCGGAAGACACAGATACGCAGTATTTT. The encoded protein is CASSFDGLAEDTDTQYF.

The chain employs TRBV20-1 and TRBJ1-1; D perhaps matches TRBD1 (6 bases). The germline V gene has CDR1 DFQATT and CDR2 SNEGSKA (reference sequence). V lost 6 bases and J 8 bases, leaving 19 bases between the germline ends. The CDR3 sequence is 13 residues long. CDR3 protein: CSARQTGTYEAFF. The CDR3 coding sequence is TGCAGTGCCCGACAGACAGGAACCTACGAAGCTTTCTTT.

This chain connects TRBV6-1 to TRBJ1-1, with 9 nucleotides matching TRBD1. CDR1 MNHNS and CDR2 SASEGT come from the germline V gene. Trimming removed 5 bases from V and 5 bases from J; junction bases left unmatched: 24. CDR3 length equals 20 residues. The CDR3 protein is CASSPYGPTPLQGARTEAFF. CDR3 in DNA: TGTGCCAGCAGTCCATATGGGCCCACACCACTACAGGGGGCGCGTACTGAAGCTTTCTTT.

The chain carries TRBV5-1 and TRBJ2-1; TRBD2 aligns across 11 bases. Per germline, CDR1 SGHRS and CDR2 YFSETQ. After removal of 4 bases from V and 2 bases from J, the junction contained 17 bases not matched to a gene. The CDR3 is 20 amino acids. CDR3 bases: TGCGCCAGCAGCCCCCGACTAGCGGGGTCCTTAATAGGGGCCTACAATGAGCAGTTCTTC. Residues: CASSPRLAGSLIGAYNEQFF.

V and J are TRBV20-1 and TRBJ1-2, with no clear D. Germline CDR1 is DFQATT and CDR2 is SNEGSKA (reference sequence). Trimming left V 0 bases short and J 2 bases short, with 7 bases between. The CDR3 runs 13 residues. CDR3 coding DNA: TGCAGTGCTAGAGATGCCAGGAACTATGGCTACACCTTC. Protein sequence: CSARDARNYGYTF.

This clonotype was seen only a few times. The chain uses TRBV12-3 or TRBV12-4 and TRBJ1-2; 9 nucleotides line up with TRBD1. The length of the CDR3 is 16 residues. V was clipped by 2 bases and J by 8 bases; unmatched bases: 12. The CDR3 DNA reads TGTGCCAGCAGTTTACTCCCCCGGACAGGGGCAGGGGGCTACACCTTC. Protein product: CASSLLPRTGAGGYTF.

The J gene is TRBJ1-1, the V gene TRBV11-3; D ambiguous. V dropped 0 bases and J dropped 3 bases, with 5 bases sitting between them. CDR3 size: 13 residues. The germline gives CDR1 SGHNT, CDR2 YENEEA. The CDR3 region has the DNA TGTGCCAGCAGCTTAGAAAGGGACACTGAAGCTTTCTTT. This sequence encodes CASSLERDTEAFF.